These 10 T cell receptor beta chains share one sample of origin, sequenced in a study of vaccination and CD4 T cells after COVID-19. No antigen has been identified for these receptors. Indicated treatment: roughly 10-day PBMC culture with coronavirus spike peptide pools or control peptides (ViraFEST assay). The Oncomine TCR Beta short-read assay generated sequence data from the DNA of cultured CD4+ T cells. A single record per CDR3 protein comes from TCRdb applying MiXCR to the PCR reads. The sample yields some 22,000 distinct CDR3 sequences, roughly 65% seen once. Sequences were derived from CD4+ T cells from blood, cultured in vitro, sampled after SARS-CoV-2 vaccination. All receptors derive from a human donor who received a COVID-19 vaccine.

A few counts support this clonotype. CDR3 amino acids: CASTLQGGADTEAFF. The CDR3 bases are TGTGCCAGCACACTACAAGGGGGCGCGGACACTGAAGCTTTCTTT. This chain joins TRBV28 and TRBJ1-1, with 7 nucleotides matching TRBD1. The CDR3 extends over 15 amino acids. Germline V CDR1 and CDR2: MDHEN, SYDVKM. V shed 7 bases, J shed 3 bases, and the junction held 11 bases outside the gene matches.

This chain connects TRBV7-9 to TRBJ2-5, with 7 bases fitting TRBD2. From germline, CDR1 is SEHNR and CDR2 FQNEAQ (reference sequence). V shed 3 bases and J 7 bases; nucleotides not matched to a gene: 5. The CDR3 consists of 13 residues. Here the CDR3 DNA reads TGTGCCAGCAGCTTTGGGGGGGATGGGACCCAGTACTTC. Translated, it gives CASSFGGDGTQYF.

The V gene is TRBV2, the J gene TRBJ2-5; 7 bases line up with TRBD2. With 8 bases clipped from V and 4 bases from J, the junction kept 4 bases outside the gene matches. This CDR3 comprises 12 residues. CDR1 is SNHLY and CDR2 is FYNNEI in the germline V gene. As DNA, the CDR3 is TGTGCCAGCGGACTAGTAATAGAGACCCAGTACTTC. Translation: CASGLVIETQYF.

The CDR3 loop is CASSLVSGNQPQHF. In DNA, the CDR3 is TGTGCCAGCAGTTTAGTATCCGGCAATCAGCCCCAGCATTTT. The chain links TRBV27 to TRBJ1-5; D remains unclear. Germline assignment: CDR1 MNHEY and CDR2 SMNVEV (reference sequence). CDR3 length equals 14 residues. The germline V and J ends were trimmed by 2 bases and 2 bases, with 7 bases remaining between them.

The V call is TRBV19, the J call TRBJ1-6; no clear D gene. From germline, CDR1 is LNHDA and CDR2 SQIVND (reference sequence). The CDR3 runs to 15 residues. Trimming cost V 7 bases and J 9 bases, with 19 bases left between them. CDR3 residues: CASNPGFGVGSPLHF. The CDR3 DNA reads TGTGCCAGTAACCCTGGGTTCGGGGTAGGTTCACCCCTCCACTTT.

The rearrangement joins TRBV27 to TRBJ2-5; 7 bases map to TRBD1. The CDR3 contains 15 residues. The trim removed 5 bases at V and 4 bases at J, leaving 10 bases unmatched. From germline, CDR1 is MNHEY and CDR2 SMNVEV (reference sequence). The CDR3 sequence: CASSPRRDSLETQYF. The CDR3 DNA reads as TGTGCCAGCAGTCCGCGACGGGACAGCTTAGAGACCCAGTACTTC.

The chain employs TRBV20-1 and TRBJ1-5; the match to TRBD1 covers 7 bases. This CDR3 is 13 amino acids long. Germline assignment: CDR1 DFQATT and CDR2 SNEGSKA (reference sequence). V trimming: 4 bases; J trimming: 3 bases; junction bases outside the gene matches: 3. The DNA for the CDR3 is TGCAGTGCTACACAGGGGTACAATCAGCCCCAGCATTTT. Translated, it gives CSATQGYNQPQHF.

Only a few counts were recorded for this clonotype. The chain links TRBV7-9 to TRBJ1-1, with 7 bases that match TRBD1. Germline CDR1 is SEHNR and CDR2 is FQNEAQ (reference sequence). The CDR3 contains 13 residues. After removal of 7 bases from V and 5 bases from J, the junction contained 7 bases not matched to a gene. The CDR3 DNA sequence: TGTGCCAGCACCAGGGACAGCCAAACTGAAGCTTTCTTT. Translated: CASTRDSQTEAFF.

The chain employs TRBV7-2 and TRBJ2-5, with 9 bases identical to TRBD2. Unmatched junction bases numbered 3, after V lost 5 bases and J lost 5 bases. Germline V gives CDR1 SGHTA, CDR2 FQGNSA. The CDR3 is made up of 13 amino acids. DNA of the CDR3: TGTGCCAGCAGCCCCAGCGGGGGGGAGACCCAGTACTTC. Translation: CASSPSGGETQYF.

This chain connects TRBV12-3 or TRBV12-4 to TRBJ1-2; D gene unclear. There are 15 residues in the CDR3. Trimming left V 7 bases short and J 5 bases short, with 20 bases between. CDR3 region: CASTRGIRNLYGYTF. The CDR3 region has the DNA TGTGCCAGCACTCGCGGTATCCGAAATCTTTATGGCTACACCTTC.